One and the same sample provided the 8 T cell receptor beta chains below, sequenced in a study of molecular identifiers for immune sequencing clone quantification (dated by TCRdb to about 2018). The library was produced with PCR. The sequencer listed for this sample is Illumina HiSeq 4000. TCRdb reanalyzed the raw reads on its own, using fastp at Q25 for trimming and MiXCR for clone calling, and kept in-frame beta chains. Rows are combined by CDR3 protein, so each entry shows the most common genes and DNA. For this sample the table gives about 640,000 distinct CDR3 sequences, of which nearly 20% were detected only once. The biggest ten clones account for roughly 0.83% of the sample. Sequencing was done on a sample of naive CD8+ T cells from blood, with Jurkat cell RNA spiked in. This sample's cell subset or site label indicates: FACS-sorted CD8+CD4-CCR7+CD45RA+ naive T cells. Source of these receptors: a human donor in good health. Some libraries in this study had Jurkat cell RNA spiked in.

For this clonotype: A much bigger clone sits one base away, suggesting this may be a read error. This chain connects TRBV5-3 to TRBJ1-2; D gene uncertain. TRBV5-3 has ORF status, its function being uncertain. The CDR3 totals 14 residues. The CDR3 loop reads CASSLALTDCGYTF. DNA of the CDR3: TGTGCCAGCAGCTTGGCCTTGACGGACTGTGGCTACACCTTC.

This clonotype was recorded only once. A read error is likely, as this CDR3 ends without the conserved phenylalanine or tryptophan. This chain joins TRBV6-5 and TRBJ2-1; 7 positions match TRBD1. The CDR3 loop spans 15 amino acids. The germline gives CDR1 MNHEY, CDR2 SVGAGI. J lost 4 bases, V lost 5 bases, and 8 bases had no gene match. The CDR3 protein is CASSPPRTGYNEQFL. In nucleotides, the CDR3 is TGTGCCAGCAGTCCCCCACGGACAGGTTACAATGAGCAGTTCCTC.

This clonotype was seen at least ten times. The chain has TRBV27 and TRBJ2-6; D possibly corresponds to TRBD1 (6 bases). CDR1 and CDR2 from the germline V gene are MNHEY and SMNVEV (reference sequence). This CDR3 has 15 amino acids. Trimming left V 0 bases short and J 4 bases short, with 7 bases between. The CDR3 bases are TGTGCCAGCAGTTTATCCGGGACAGGGGCCAACGTCCTGACTTTC. It codes for CASSLSGTGANVLTF.

This clonotype was found a few times. This chain connects TRBV7-9 to TRBJ2-1; TRBD2 matches at 7 bases. CDR1 and CDR2 (germline): SEHNR, FQNEAQ (reference sequence). J was trimmed by 4 bases and V by 4 bases; bases with no gene match: 7. This CDR3 has 15 residues. The CDR3 loop reads CASSSLAAGYNEQFF. The CDR3 DNA is TGTGCCAGCAGCTCCTTGGCAGCGGGGTACAATGAGCAGTTCTTC.

The rearrangement uses TRBV20-1 and TRBJ2-1, with no clear D. CDR1 is DFQATT, CDR2 SNEGSKA, per germline (reference sequence). There are 15 residues in the CDR3. V was clipped by 0 bases and J by 2 bases, with 11 bases between them. CDR3 protein: CSARDPSVPYNEQFF. CDR3 bases: TGCAGTGCTAGAGATCCCAGCGTGCCCTACAATGAGCAGTTCTTC.

Remarks on this clonotype: A read error may explain this, as a much larger clone is one base away. The rearrangement joins TRBV6-2 or TRBV6-3 to TRBJ2-3, with 7 nucleotides matching TRBD1. This CDR3 has 16 amino acids. Germline V gene sequence: CDR1 MNHEY, CDR2 SVGEGT. CDR3 in amino acids: CAGSIQGQPITDTQYF. In DNA form, the CDR3 reads TGTGCCGGCAGTATTCAGGGACAGCCTATCACAGATACGCAGTATTTT.

This clonotype was counted only a few times. The gene calls are TRBV5-6 and TRBJ1-1; the match to TRBD1 covers 10 bases. This CDR3 is built from 18 residues. After removal of 0 bases from V and 5 bases from J, the junction contained 13 bases not matched to a gene. Germline CDR1 and CDR2: SGHDT and YYEEEE. DNA of the CDR3: TGTGCCAGCAGCTTGGGATGGGGACAGGGGAGGGCGATGACTGAAGCTTTCTTT. This sequence encodes CASSLGWGQGRAMTEAFF.

The chain couples TRBV9 to TRBJ2-3; maybe TRBD1 (6 bases). The last part of the DNA fits TRBJ1-5 better; the J call may be wrong. This CDR3 spans 15 amino acids. Germline CDR1 SGDLS, CDR2 YYNGEE. The CDR3 bases are TGTGCCAGCAGCCCCCCATTGGGGACACCAGATACGCAGCATTTT. Amino acid sequence: CASSPPLGTPDTQHF.